The rows below give T cell receptor beta chains drawn from one sample of a study of patients and donors after allogeneic stem cell transplantation. TCRdb ran MiXCR on the RT-PCR reads and lists one entry per CDR3 protein. The sample has some 960,000 distinct CDR3 sequences; about a sixth are singletons. Input material: blood, either unsorted or a sorted T cell fraction (not recorded which). Every receptor here comes from a human donor who was either an allogeneic HSCT recipient or a stem cell or donor lymphocyte infusion donor (not recorded which). It is not recorded whose cells these are; they may come from a transplant donor. The CDR3 runs from the conserved cysteine through the conserved F or W. The D gene is left open where the match is weak. Clone size, where shown, is once, few, many, or a class for clones that have expanded.

v_call	clone_size	d_call	cdr3_length	j_call	cdr3_aa	cdr3_nt
TRBV3-1	many	NA	11	TRBJ2-7	CASSGRDEQYF	TGTGCCAGCAGCGGAAGAGACGAGCAGTACTTC
TRBV6-5	NA	NA	14	TRBJ1-1	CASSYSRVRAEAFF	TGTGCCAGCAGTTACTCGCGGGTAAGGGCTGAAGCTTTCTTT
TRBV6-1	NA	NA	14	TRBJ1-3	CASSEGHSGNTIYF	TGTGCCAGCAGTGAAGGCCACTCGGGAAACACCATATATTTT
TRBV7-9	NA	NA	15	TRBJ2-2	CASSKRGSNTGELFF	TGTGCCAGCAGCAAAAGGGGGTCGAACACCGGGGAGCTGTTTTTT
TRBV6-1	NA	TRBD1	14	TRBJ1-1	CASSVEQGRSEAFF	TGTGCCAGCAGTGTGGAACAGGGGAGGTCTGAAGCTTTCTTT
TRBV7-9	NA	NA	12	TRBJ2-3	CASSLLLDTQYF	TGTGCCAGCAGCTTATTGCTGGATACGCAGTATTTT
TRBV13	NA	TRBD2	16	TRBJ2-7	CASSPGAGEVSYEQYF	TGTGCCAGCAGCCCAGGAGCGGGAGAAGTGTCCTACGAGCAGTACTTC
TRBV9	NA	TRBD2	17	TRBJ2-2	CASSVLAGGSNTGELFF	TGTGCCAGCAGCGTACTAGCGGGGGGCTCGAACACCGGGGAGCTGTTTTTT
TRBV20-1	few	TRBD2	15	TRBJ2-3	CSAISGTSATDTQYF	TGCAGTGCTATATCCGGGACTAGCGCCACAGATACGCAGTATTTT
TRBV12-3/TRBV12-4	many	NA	15	TRBJ2-2	CASSLSPKIAGELFF	TGTGCCAGCAGTTTGTCCCCAAAAATCGCCGGGGAGCTGTTTTTT
TRBV4-2	few	TRBD1	15	TRBJ2-5	CASSLRRGGSETQYF	TGTGCCAGCAGCCTAAGACGAGGGGGCTCAGAGACCCAGTACTTC
TRBV5-1	many	TRBD1	13	TRBJ1-1	CASSLDRGLEAFF	TGCGCCAGCAGCTTGGATAGGGGGCTTGAAGCTTTCTTT
TRBV2	NA	NA	16	TRBJ1-2	CASSGPGPPFGYGYTF	TGTGCCAGCAGTGGCCCCGGTCCCCCCTTTGGCTATGGCTACACCTTC
TRBV9	few	NA	14	TRBJ2-1	CASSVGQYYNEQFF	TGTGCCAGCAGCGTAGGTCAATACTACAATGAGCAGTTCTTC
TRBV10-3	few	NA	15	TRBJ2-1	CAISSQAVSYNEQFF	TGTGCCATCAGCTCCCAAGCGGTCTCCTACAATGAGCAGTTCTTC
TRBV20-1	NA	NA	12	TRBJ1-2	CSARDWPGGYTF	TGCAGTGCTAGAGATTGGCCGGGAGGCTACACCTTC
TRBV11-2	NA	NA	15	TRBJ1-4	CASSPYGGLMEKLFF	TGTGCCAGCAGCCCTTACGGGGGACTAATGGAAAAACTGTTTTTT
TRBV7-9	NA	NA	14	TRBJ2-7	CASSNGQKSYEQYF	TGTGCCAGCAGCAACGGACAGAAATCCTACGAGCAGTACTTC
TRBV7-2	few	NA	16	TRBJ1-6	CASSLGGPNHNSPLHF	TGTGCCAGCAGCTTAGGAGGTCCAAACCATAATTCACCCCTCCACTTT
TRBV12-3/TRBV12-4	many	TRBD1	17	TRBJ1-1	CASSTGTGALMNTEAFF	TGTGCCAGCAGTACCGGGACAGGGGCACTCATGAACACTGAAGCTTTCTTT
TRBV6-5	few	TRBD1	15	TRBJ2-3	CASSFDREGTDTQYF	TGTGCCAGCAGTTTTGACAGGGAAGGAACAGATACGCAGTATTTT
TRBV9	NA	NA	13	TRBJ2-7	CASSVGQVDEQYF	TGTGCCAGCAGCGTAGGACAGGTGGACGAGCAGTACTTC
TRBV7-2	once	NA	16	TRBJ1-1	CASSLGLTRLNTEAFF	TGTGCCAGCAGCTTAGGTTTGACACGGCTGAACACTGAAGCTTTCTTT
TRBV6-5	NA	NA	15	TRBJ2-5	CASSYGSGAVGTQYF	TGTGCCAGCAGTTACGGTTCCGGGGCGGTTGGGACCCAGTACTTC
TRBV5-6	NA	NA	12	TRBJ1-1	CASSVDRTQAFF	TGTGCCAGCAGCGTGGACAGAACACAAGCTTTCTTT
TRBV11-2	few	NA	15	TRBJ1-2	CASSLRIAGVGGYTF	TGTGCCAGCAGCTTAAGAATAGCAGGGGTAGGTGGCTACACCTTC
TRBV5-5	NA	NA	15	TRBJ1-2	CASSLAGGANYGYTF	TGTGCCAGCAGCTTGGCCGGAGGGGCGAACTATGGCTACACCTTC